This is a list of T cell receptor beta chains from one sample in a study of cytomegalovirus exposure and HLA in healthy donors. Sequencing was performed with immunoSEQ multiplex PCR; in TCRdb, only in-frame clones are kept and a portion is missing. The data contain fewer than 150,000 clones, roughly 80% of them singletons. Sequencing was performed on PBMCs. Receptor source: a man in his forties or fifties in good health and CMV-seronegative. Both conserved end residues are part of each CDR3. D genes are given only for firm matches. Size tells how often a clone was seen (once, few, many) or the class of an expanded clone, and some rows leave it out.

many	TRBV7-2	TRBD2	TRBJ2-7	TGTGCCAGCAGCTTAGGCTTAGCGGGAGGGCGGATTTACGAGCAGTACTTC	CASSLGLAGGRIYEQYF
NA	TRBV28	TRBD1	TRBJ2-7	TGTGCCAGCAGTCAGGGGACAGGGCCCCACTACGAGCAGTACTTC	CASSQGTGPHYEQYF
once	TRBV27	NA	TRBJ1-2	TGTGCCAGCAGTCGCAGTCAGGGGTCTAGTGGCTACACCTTC	CASSRSQGSSGYTF
NA	TRBV7-2	TRBD1	TRBJ2-5	TGTGCCAGCAGCTTGGCCGGGACAGGGAAAGAGACCCAGTACTTC	CASSLAGTGKETQYF
NA	TRBV11-3	NA	TRBJ1-1	TGTGCCAGCAGCTTAGTCGGGTACACTGAAGCTTTCTTT	CASSLVGYTEAFF
NA	TRBV4-3	TRBD1	TRBJ1-2	TGCGCCAGCAGCCTTGACAGGGACGGCAATGGCTACACCTTC	CASSLDRDGNGYTF
NA	TRBV28	TRBD2	TRBJ2-7	TGTGCCAGCAGCACTAATAGCGGGGGTTGGGAGCAGTACTTC	CASSTNSGGWEQYF
NA	TRBV7-9	NA	TRBJ2-6	TGTGCCAGCACAACCCCGGCTGGGGCCAACGTCCTGACTTTC	CASTTPAGANVLTF
few	TRBV5-1	TRBD1	TRBJ2-3	TGCGCCAGCAGCGGGGACAGGGGATCCGATACGCAGTATTTT	CASSGDRGSDTQYF
NA	TRBV5-1	TRBD2	TRBJ2-7	TGCGCCAGCAGCTTGGCTAGCGGGAGGGGCGAGCAGTACTTC	CASSLASGRGEQYF
NA	TRBV10-2	NA	TRBJ2-6	TGCGCCAGCAGTGAAGGCACAGGGAGTCCTGGGGCCAACGTCCTGACTTTC	CASSEGTGSPGANVLTF
NA	TRBV6-5	NA	TRBJ1-1	TGTGCCAGCAGACCCATCCTCCGGGGGGACACTGAAGCTTTCTTT	CASRPILRGDTEAFF
NA	TRBV6-5	NA	TRBJ1-1	TGTGCCAGCAGTGAACGTCAGGTGAACACTGAAGCTTTCTTT	CASSERQVNTEAFF
NA	TRBV28	NA	TRBJ1-1	TGTGCCAGCACCCCGGGGGGTCCGGGTGGAGCTTTCTTT	CASTPGGPGGAFF
NA	TRBV30	TRBD1	TRBJ2-5	TGTGCCTGGAGTGGATGGACAGGGTCCCAGGAGACCCAGTACTTC	CAWSGWTGSQETQYF
NA	TRBV29-1	TRBD2	TRBJ2-1	TGCAGCGTTGGTGCGGGAGGATACAATGAGCAGTTCTTC	CSVGAGGYNEQFF
NA	TRBV5-1	TRBD2	TRBJ2-3	TGCGCCAGCAGCTTAGTCCCTAGCGGGCCAGATACGCAGTATTTT	CASSLVPSGPDTQYF
few	TRBV10-3	TRBD1	TRBJ2-1	TGTGCCATCAGTGAGTTTATAGGACAGGACCCCCCCTACAATGAGCAGTTCTTC	CAISEFIGQDPPYNEQFF
NA	TRBV28	NA	TRBJ1-5	TGTGCCAGCAGCTCCCAGGGATTTAGCAATCAGCCCCAGCATTTT	CASSSQGFSNQPQHF
NA	TRBV27	TRBD2	TRBJ2-5	TGTGCCAGCAGTTTTACCGCGGGAGGTTCGGGGGAGACCCAGTACTTC	CASSFTAGGSGETQYF
NA	TRBV19	TRBD2	TRBJ2-1	TGTGCCAGTAGAGCGGGAGGGTACAATGAGCAGTTCTTC	CASRAGGYNEQFF
once	TRBV28	NA	TRBJ1-1	TGTGCCAGCAGACTCTCCGGGGGTGGAACTGAAGCTTTCTTT	CASRLSGGGTEAFF
NA	TRBV19	NA	TRBJ2-7	TGTGCCAGTAGTTCGGGGACCTACGAGCAGTACTTC	CASSSGTYEQYF
NA	TRBV28	NA	TRBJ2-7	TGTGCCAGCAGTAGGGGTTACGAGCAGTACTTC	CASSRGYEQYF
NA	TRBV29-1	NA	TRBJ1-5	TGCAGCGTCGCCCAGGGTGGGGGGCAGCCCCAGCATTTT	CSVAQGGGQPQHF
once	TRBV29-1	TRBD2	TRBJ2-3	TGCAGCGTTGTAATGGCTAGCGGGAGTATCGGTACGCAGTATTTT	CSVVMASGSIGTQYF
NA	TRBV5-6	TRBD1	TRBJ1-2	TGTGCCAGCAGCAAGAGACATACAGGGGACAACTATGGCTACACCTTC	CASSKRHTGDNYGYTF